This TCR beta chain was found in a study of shared clonotypes between healthy human individuals. The overall study: Three CD4 naive, three CD4 memory, two CD8 naive and one CD8 memory plate were used per donor. Study-level findings and limits: When naive CD4 clonotypes were compared across a handful of donors, around 5% were shared. Generally, estimated richness proved larger in naive subsets than it did in memory subsets.

In the naive CD8 group, cells lacked CD45RO and were positively selected for CCR7, so terminally differentiated effector memory CD45RA+ cells were left out. Only Caucasian adults living in Nashville, Tennessee served as donors. On this clone itself: Its antigen is currently unknown.

CDR1 SGHAT and CDR2 FQNNGV come from the germline V gene. The CDR3 totals 13 residues. Trimming took off 1 base at V and 9 bases at J, with 10 bases between the two ends. Measured with immunoSEQ multiplex PCR; TCRdb has only the in-frame clones, and not every one. The sample lists 760,000 or so clones; roughly 96% were seen once. This TCR came from a man younger than 45 in good health. The V gene is TRBV11-2, the J gene TRBJ2-1; D possibly corresponds to TRBD2 (5 bases). Input material: naive CD8+ T cells sorted from blood. CDR3 protein: CASSLGGRGEQFF. The DNA of the CDR3 is TGTGCCAGCAGCTTAGGGGGTCGGGGTGAGCAGTTCTTC.